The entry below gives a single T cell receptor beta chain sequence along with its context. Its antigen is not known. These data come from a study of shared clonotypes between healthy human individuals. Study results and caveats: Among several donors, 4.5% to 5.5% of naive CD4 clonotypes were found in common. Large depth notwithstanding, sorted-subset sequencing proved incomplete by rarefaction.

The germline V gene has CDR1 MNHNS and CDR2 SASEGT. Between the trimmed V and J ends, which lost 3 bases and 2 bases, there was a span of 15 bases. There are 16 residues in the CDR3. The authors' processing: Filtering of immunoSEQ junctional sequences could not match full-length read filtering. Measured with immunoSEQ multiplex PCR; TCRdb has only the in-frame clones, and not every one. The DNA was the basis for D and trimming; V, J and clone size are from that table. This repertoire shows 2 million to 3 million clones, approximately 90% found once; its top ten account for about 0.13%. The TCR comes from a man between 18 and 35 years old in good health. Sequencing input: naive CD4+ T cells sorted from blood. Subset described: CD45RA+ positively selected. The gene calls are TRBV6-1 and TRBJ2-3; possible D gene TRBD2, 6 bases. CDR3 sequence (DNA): TGTGCCAGCAGTGATGGCCTTAGCGGCCCCACAGATACGCAGTATTTT. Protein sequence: CASSDGLSGPTDTQYF.